This T cell receptor (beta chain) was recorded in a study of blood T cells in healthy people across ages. Looking at the study overall: Every two T cells gave about one barcoded beta molecule via template switching.

Whole-study results and caveats: Higher diversity, along with more naive CD4+ cells, distinguished long-lived donors from aged donors. PBMCs left unsorted prevented a conclusive naive versus antigen-experienced comparison.

Sample-barcoded 5' priming and a J-beta primer mix drove a second PCR of roughly 7 to 11 cycles. TCRdb re-called the 5' RACE reads through MiXCR, storing one row per CDR3 protein. In the table there are approximately 700,000 distinct CDR3 sequences, roughly 30% of which are singletons. There were healthy Caucasian individuals from Russia, aged roughly 6 to 100, serving as donors. In the case of this clonotype: Its antigen remains unidentified. One junction end disagrees with the germline gene, perhaps due to a read error.

The origin of this receptor is a woman over 75 in good health. Sequenced sample: blood.

The CDR3: CVSSQWTGVFYEQYF. CDR3 nucleotide sequence: TGTGTCAGCTCACAGTGGACAGGGGTATTCTACGAGCAGTACTTC. The chain carries TRBV18 and TRBJ2-7; 9 nucleotides align to TRBD1. This CDR3 has 15 residues. CDR1 and CDR2 (germline): KGHSH, LQKENI.